The 28 T cell receptor beta chains in this list originate from one sample, sequenced in a study of blood T cells in healthy people across ages. A second PCR, run for roughly 7 to 11 cycles, used a sample-barcoded 5' primer plus a J-beta primer mix. TCRdb used MiXCR to reprocess the 5' RACE reads, holding one entry per CDR3 protein. The repertoire holds 700,000 or so distinct CDR3 sequences, with 20% to 25% as singletons. Sequencing was performed on blood. The receptor source for this set is a man between 65 and 85 years old in good health.

The table lists this clonotype with a few counts. The CDR3 region is CASSLDSSWSGTGELFF. The CDR3 nucleotides are TGCGCCAGCAGCTTGGATTCTAGCTGGTCGGGGACCGGGGAGCTGTTTTTT. The chain is built from TRBV5-1 and TRBJ2-2, with D maybe TRBD2 (5 bases). Germline V gene lookup returns CDR1 SGHRS and CDR2 YFSETQ. V lost 0 bases and J 5 bases, leaving 17 bases between the germline ends. The CDR3 loop spans 17 amino acids.

This clonotype came up a few times. V and J are TRBV7-2 and TRBJ2-7; 7 positions agree with TRBD1. Germline CDR1 reads SGHTA; CDR2 reads FQGNSA. V lost 2 bases, J lost 4 bases, and 8 bases stayed unmatched. The CDR3 sequence is 15 residues long. This chain's CDR3 is CASSLSSTGRYEQYF. DNA for the CDR3: TGTGCCAGCAGCTTAAGTTCGACAGGGAGATACGAGCAGTACTTC.

This chain uses TRBV9 with TRBJ1-1; D not resolved. Per germline, CDR1 SGDLS and CDR2 YYNGEE. Trimming pared 3 bases from V and 8 bases from J, leaving 11 bases between. The CDR3 spans 12 residues. The CDR3 protein is CASSADNPEAFF. CDR3 nucleotides: TGTGCCAGCAGCGCAGACAACCCCGAAGCTTTCTTT.

In this sample, this clonotype turned up a few times. J is TRBJ2-7 and V is TRBV6-2 or TRBV6-3; 8 positions match TRBD1. This CDR3 contains 16 residues. Trimming at V came to 6 bases and at J to 1 base, leaving 11 bases not matched to a gene. Germline-derived CDR1 and CDR2 are MNHEY and SVGEGT. The CDR3 loop reads CASRLLGTGQSYEQYV. DNA of the CDR3: TGTGCCAGCAGACTCCTCGGGACAGGCCAGTCCTACGAGCAGTACGTC.

This clonotype has a count of ten or more. The J gene is TRBJ1-4, the V gene TRBV5-1; TRBD1 matches 9 bases. V dropped 7 bases and J dropped 7; count of bases not matched to a gene: 8. CDR3 length: 14 amino acids. CDR1 and CDR2 (germline): SGHRS, YFSETQ. The chain's CDR3 is CASGIQGAGEKLFF. The DNA for the CDR3 is TGCGCCAGCGGGATACAGGGGGCCGGTGAAAAACTGTTTTTT.

The chain uses TRBV6-2 or TRBV6-3 and TRBJ1-1; 8 nucleotides line up with TRBD1. The CDR3 covers 15 residues. CDR1 and CDR2 from the germline V gene are MNHEY and SVGEGT. V was pared by 0 bases and J by 3 bases, with 3 bases of the junction left unmatched. The CDR3 protein is CASSYSMTGDTEAFF. DNA for the CDR3: TGTGCCAGCAGTTACTCGATGACAGGGGACACTGAAGCTTTCTTT.

This clonotype was observed a handful of times. This chain joins TRBV7-9 and TRBJ2-3; D remains unclear. There are 14 residues in the CDR3. Germline values: CDR1 SEHNR, CDR2 FQNEAQ (reference sequence). V was clipped by 1 base and J by 6 bases, with 11 bases between them. CDR3 sequence: CASSLVSGPDTQYF. In DNA form, the CDR3 reads TGTGCCAGCAGCTTAGTATCGGGCCCGGATACGCAGTATTTT.

This chain uses TRBV6-2 or TRBV6-3 with TRBJ2-3; 9 bases fit TRBD2. There are 16 residues in the CDR3. Germline V gene sequence: CDR1 MNHEY, CDR2 SVGEGT. The trim removed 3 bases at V and 4 bases at J, leaving 8 bases unmatched. The chain's CDR3 is CASSYSWTSVADTQYF. In DNA form, the CDR3 reads TGTGCCAGCAGTTATTCCTGGACTAGCGTCGCAGATACGCAGTATTTT.

This clonotype came up a few times. The gene calls are TRBV6-1 and TRBJ1-6, with 8 nucleotides matching TRBD1. V trimming: 6 bases; J trimming: 7 bases; junction bases outside the gene matches: 8. Germline CDR1 and CDR2: MNHNS and SASEGT. The CDR3 is 15 amino acids. CDR3 residues: CASRENWTGNSPLHF. In nucleotides, the CDR3 is TGTGCCAGCAGAGAGAATTGGACAGGGAATTCACCCCTCCACTTT.

V is TRBV6-6 and J is TRBJ2-1; D perhaps matches TRBD1 (5 bases). Trimming stripped 6 bases from V and 9 bases from J, with 15 bases between. Germline V gene lookup returns CDR1 MNHNY and CDR2 SVGAGI (reference sequence). The CDR3 extends over 13 amino acids. The CDR3 protein is CASSPVTVSEQFF. In DNA form, the CDR3 reads TGTGCCAGCAGCCCGGTGACAGTCAGTGAGCAGTTCTTC.

Comment on this clonotype: Germline is not matched at one junction end, which may reflect a read error. The chain recombines TRBV20-1 with TRBJ1-1; D is perhaps TRBD1 (6 bases). The CDR3 contains 13 residues. CDR1 and CDR2 from the germline V gene are DFQATT and SNEGSKA (reference sequence). CDR3 region: CSARGQMNTEAFF. The CDR3 DNA sequence: TGCAGCGCTAGAGGACAGATGAACACTGAAGCTTTCTTT.

The table lists this clonotype with a few counts. The V gene is TRBV7-9, the J gene TRBJ1-1; D not certain. V lost 5 bases and J 2 bases, leaving 21 bases between the germline ends. The CDR3 has 17 residues. Germline V gene lookup returns CDR1 SEHNR and CDR2 FQNEAQ (reference sequence). The CDR3 DNA reads as TGTGCCAGCAGCCCGCGGTCCCTAACATTAGATAACACTGAAGCTTTCTTT. Translating it yields CASSPRSLTLDNTEAFF.

This clonotype appeared a few times. This chain links TRBV14 with TRBJ1-4; D unclear. V lost 1 base, J lost 5 bases, and 11 bases lay in between. This CDR3 has 15 amino acids. Germline V gene sequence: CDR1 SGHDN, CDR2 FVKESK. DNA for the CDR3: TGTGCCAGCAGCCAAGGGTTCACGAGGAATGAAAAACTGTTTTTT. Its translation: CASSQGFTRNEKLFF.

This chain links TRBV29-1 with TRBJ2-3; 7 bases line up with TRBD2. V shed 4 bases, J shed 0 bases, and the junction held 10 bases outside the gene matches. CDR1 is SQVTM, CDR2 ANQGSEA, per germline. CDR3 length: 16 amino acids. The CDR3 region has the DNA TGCAGCGTTGCTCTACTGGCGGGAGAAAGCACAGATACGCAGTATTTT. This sequence encodes CSVALLAGESTDTQYF.

This clonotype has a count of ten or more. The chain couples TRBV14 to TRBJ2-1, with D perhaps being TRBD1 or TRBD2 (6 bases each). V was shortened by 0 bases and J by 2 bases, with 20 bases between the two germline ends. Germline CDR1 is SGHDN and CDR2 is FVKESK. This CDR3 is 19 amino acids long. CDR3 DNA sequence: TGTGCCAGCAGCCAAGATTGGTTTGGAAACAGGGAGGCCTACAATGAGCAGTTCTTC. It encodes CASSQDWFGNREAYNEQFF.

This clonotype turned up a few times. The gene calls are TRBV21-1 and TRBJ1-2; the DNA was not used to check the table's D call, TRBD1. TRBV21-1 is termed a pseudogene. CDR3 size: 17 residues. The CDR3: CASSKGTDLPWNYGYTF. The DNA of the CDR3 is TGTGCCAGCAGCAAAGGGACAGATCTCCCCTGGAACTATGGCTACACCTTC.

The chain carries TRBV29-1 and TRBJ2-2; perhaps TRBD1 as D (6 bases). Germline loops: CDR1 SQVTM, CDR2 ANQGSEA. The CDR3 is 15 residues long. Trimming cost V 2 bases and J 2 bases, with 12 bases left between them. CDR3 amino acids: CSVEIQGLNTGELFF. In nucleotides, the CDR3 is TGCAGCGTTGAAATTCAGGGGCTTAACACCGGGGAGCTGTTTTTT.

This clonotype was seen more than once but under ten times. This chain joins TRBV6-5 and TRBJ1-2; no firm D call. CDR3 length: 15 amino acids. V gave up 6 bases and J gave up 4 bases, with 18 bases separating them. From germline, CDR1 is MNHEY and CDR2 SVGAGI. CDR3 protein: CASRTGNSGTYGYTF. DNA for the CDR3: TGTGCCAGCAGGACCGGGAACAGTGGTACCTATGGCTACACCTTC.

This clonotype was seen repeatedly, ten times or more. This chain uses TRBV10-3 with TRBJ2-3; 8 bases line up with TRBD2. The CDR3 is 14 amino acids. Germline V CDR1 and CDR2: ENHRY, SYGVKD. V dropped 5 bases and J dropped 5; count of bases not matched to a gene: 6. The CDR3 DNA follows: TGTGCCATCAGTACTAGCGGAATAGGAGATACGCAGTATTTT. It encodes CAISTSGIGDTQYF.

V is TRBV5-6 and J is TRBJ1-2; D uncertain. Germline loops: CDR1 SGHDT, CDR2 YYEEEE. The V and J ends lost 0 bases and 1 base respectively, with 10 bases between them. The CDR3 covers 15 residues. CDR3 sequence: CASSLAPAVNYGYTF. The CDR3 DNA is TGTGCCAGCAGCTTGGCCCCGGCGGTTAACTATGGCTACACCTTC.

A few counts support this clonotype. The V call is TRBV10-3, the J call TRBJ2-1; 7 bases align to TRBD1. The J call is uncertain, as TRBJ2-5 better fits the DNA end. Germline assignment: CDR1 ENHRY and CDR2 SYGVKD. The CDR3 runs to 13 residues. Here the CDR3 DNA reads TGTGCCATCAGTGGGGGCGCAGGGGGTGACCAGTACTTC. Its translation: CAISGGAGGDQYF.

This chain connects TRBV5-4 to TRBJ2-2; 7 positions match TRBD1. J was trimmed by 5 bases and V by 3 bases; bases with no gene match: 10. Germline-derived CDR1 and CDR2 are SGHNT and YYREEE (reference sequence). There are 16 residues in the CDR3. The CDR3 nucleotides are TGTGCCAGCAGCTCCCAGCAGGGGGTATGGACCGGGGAGCTGTTTTTT. This sequence encodes CASSSQQGVWTGELFF.

As for this clonotype: At one end the junction does not follow the germline gene, possibly because of a read error. The genes are TRBV5-1 and TRBJ2-3; 9 bases are a match to TRBD1. This CDR3 is 14 amino acids long. Germline CDR1 is SGHRS and CDR2 is YFSETQ. The CDR3 reads CAGSIQGATDTQYF. The CDR3 nucleotides read TGCGCCGGCAGCATACAGGGGGCCACAGATACGCAGTATTTT.

The CDR3 coding sequence is TGCAGTGCTATTGGGGAGTTGATTAGAAATGAGCAGTTCTTC. Protein: CSAIGELIRNEQFF. The V gene is TRBV20-1, the J gene TRBJ2-1, with TRBD2 as a possible D gene (5 bases). V was pared by 4 bases and J by 7 bases, with 17 bases between. This CDR3 region has 14 residues. Germline V gene sequence: CDR1 DFQATT, CDR2 SNEGSKA (reference sequence).

This clonotype has only a few counts. The chain couples TRBV6-5 to TRBJ2-5, with D perhaps being TRBD1 or TRBD2 (5 bases each). The germline gives CDR1 MNHEY, CDR2 SVGAGI. Trimming cost V 6 bases and J 3 bases, with 17 bases left between them. CDR3 length: 15 amino acids. DNA of the CDR3: TGTGCCAGCAGCCATCATCGGGGCACCAAAGAGACCCAGTACTTC. The encoded protein is CASSHHRGTKETQYF.

This clonotype showed up many times. The CDR3 nucleotides read TGTGCCAGCAGTGCACAGGGGCGAGGTGGAAAAGGCTACACCTTC. The encoded protein is CASSAQGRGGKGYTF. The chain uses TRBV25-1 and TRBJ1-2, with 7 bases lining up with TRBD1. Unmatched junction bases numbered 13, after V lost 4 bases and J lost 8 bases. Germline V gene lookup returns CDR1 MGHDK and CDR2 SYGVNS. The CDR3 is 15 residues long.

The chain combines TRBV18 with TRBJ2-7; 7 bases are shared with TRBD1. V lost 3 bases, J lost 6 bases, and 5 bases stayed unmatched. This CDR3 is built from 13 residues. From germline, CDR1 is KGHSH and CDR2 LQKENI. CDR3 DNA: TGTGCCAGCTCACCTGAGGGGGCATCCGAGCAGTACTTC. Protein product: CASSPEGASEQYF. The full variable domain, in which reference TRBV18 and TRBJ2-7 provide the parts outside the CDR3, is NAGVMQNPRHLVRRRGQEARLRCSPMKGHSHVYWYRQLPEEGLKFMVYLQKENIIDESGMPKERFSAEFPKEGPSILRIQQVVRGDSAAYFCASSPEGASEQYFGPGTRLTVT.

The rearrangement uses TRBV29-1 and TRBJ1-5; TRBD1 agrees at 7 bases. With 5 bases clipped from V and 4 bases from J, the junction kept 5 bases outside the gene matches. This CDR3 spans 13 amino acids. CDR1 and CDR2 from the germline V gene are SQVTM and ANQGSEA. CDR3 amino acids: CSVRKGANQPQHF. CDR3 bases: TGCAGCGTTAGAAAGGGGGCGAATCAGCCCCAGCATTTT.